This T cell receptor (beta chain) was identified during a study of blood T cell repertoires in COVID-19. Background on the study: T cells, B-cell-depleted T cells, or PBMCs provided the cDNA or gDNA that served as material.

Self-reported history from a screening survey and questionnaire set each donor's cohort. The CDR3 has 15 residues. The germline V gene encodes CDR1 SNHLY and CDR2 FYNNEI. J was trimmed by 7 bases and V by 2 bases; bases with no gene match: 7. Assay used: immunoSEQ multiplex PCR; TCRdb lists only in-frame clones, some missing. Seen here are about 220,000 clones, 70% to 85% observed once, and the top ten hold roughly 3.5%. The chain has TRBV2 and TRBJ1-5; 8 bases align to TRBD1. The receptor's source is a woman aged 55 to 70 who had recovered from COVID-19. Source material: PBMCs or T cells enriched from blood (not recorded which). As DNA, the CDR3 is TGTGCCAGCAGTGAAACGGCAGGGGGCTGGCAGCCCCAGCATTTT. This gives the protein CASSETAGGWQPQHF.